Listed below are T cell receptor beta chains from one sample, sequenced in a study of cytomegalovirus exposure and HLA in healthy donors. Using immunoSEQ multiplex PCR, the repertoire was profiled, and TCRdb retains in-frame clones only, with some absent. This table holds 85,000 to 100,000 clones, 80% to 90% found once. Sequencing input: PBMCs. The receptors were gathered from a woman younger than 35 in good health and CMV-seropositive. Both conserved end residues are part of each CDR3. Each record gives: clone size, CDR3 length, V gene, J gene, D gene, CDR3 protein, CDR3 DNA. D genes are given only for firm matches. Clone size is shown for a subset of rows, as once, few, many or a class of expanded clone.

few,14,TRBV4-1,TRBJ1-5,-,CASSQTPGDQPQHF,TGCGCCAGCAGTCAGACTCCAGGGGATCAGCCCCAGCATTTT
-,15,TRBV7-3,TRBJ2-2,TRBD2,CASSSELAGAGELFF,TGTGCCAGCAGCTCGGAGCTAGCGGGAGCCGGGGAGCTGTTTTTT
-,14,TRBV5-4,TRBJ1-1,TRBD1,CASSLDRGLSEAFF,TGTGCCAGCAGCTTGGACAGGGGGCTTTCTGAAGCTTTCTTT
-,17,TRBV18,TRBJ1-1,-,CASSPRVTWGGDTEAFF,TGTGCCAGCTCACCTCGAGTGACTTGGGGGGGAGACACTGAAGCTTTCTTT
-,19,TRBV7-8,TRBJ2-1,TRBD2,CASRRTVASGGFSYNEQFF,TGTGCCAGCAGACGGACAGTAGCTAGCGGGGGCTTCTCCTACAATGAGCAGTTCTTC
-,16,TRBV6-5,TRBJ2-3,-,CASSYDRAVLSDTQYF,TGTGCCAGCAGTTACGATCGAGCGGTTTTGAGCGATACGCAGTATTTT
few,16,TRBV4-1,TRBJ2-3,TRBD2,CASSQDKGLDTDTQYF,TGCGCCAGCAGCCAAGATAAGGGACTAGACACAGATACGCAGTATTTT
-,15,TRBV5-6,TRBJ2-1,TRBD1,CASSPDRGRYNEQFF,TGTGCCAGCAGCCCAGACAGGGGGCGGTACAATGAGCAGTTCTTC
-,15,TRBV19,TRBJ1-2,TRBD1,CASTPEGTGTYGYTF,TGTGCCAGTACCCCCGAGGGGACAGGCACCTATGGCTACACCTTC
few,15,TRBV7-9,TRBJ2-1,-,CSSSLTRSSYNEQFF,TGTTCCAGCAGCTTAACGCGTAGCTCCTACAATGAGCAGTTCTTC
-,15,TRBV4-1,TRBJ1-4,-,CASSQAGLAGGKLFF,TGCGCCAGCAGCCAAGCCGGCCTAGCGGGGGGAAAACTGTTTTTT
-,17,TRBV7-2,TRBJ1-5,TRBD1,CASSSGTGEYRNQPQHF,TGTGCCAGCAGCTCCGGGACAGGGGAGTACCGCAATCAGCCCCAGCATTTT
-,14,TRBV4-1,TRBJ2-5,-,CASSQETWRETQYF,TGCGCCAGCAGCCAAGAGACTTGGCGGGAGACCCAGTACTTC
-,12,TRBV29-1,TRBJ2-1,-,CSVASFYNEQFF,TGCAGCGTGGCTAGCTTCTACAATGAGCAGTTCTTC
-,15,TRBV7-9,TRBJ1-3,-,CASSPGFLAGNTIYF,TGTGCCAGCAGCCCAGGTTTTCTCGCGGGAAACACCATATATTTT
once,16,TRBV15,TRBJ2-7,TRBD1,CATSRYPRTGDNEQYF,TGTGCCACCAGCAGGTACCCTAGGACAGGAGACAACGAGCAGTACTTC
-,12,TRBV6-1,TRBJ2-7,-,CASSAGVNEQYF,TGTGCCAGCAGTGCAGGCGTGAACGAGCAGTACTTC
-,13,TRBV9,TRBJ1-3,-,CASSAGWENTIYF,TGTGCCAGCAGCGCAGGGTGGGAAAACACCATATATTTT
-,16,TRBV28,TRBJ2-6,TRBD2,CATGRGSLSGANVLTF,TGTGCCACCGGGCGGGGGTCTTTGTCTGGGGCCAACGTCCTGACTTTC
once,16,TRBV19,TRBJ1-5,-,CASSIDQGYSNQPQHF,TGTGCCAGTAGTATAGATCAGGGTTATAGCAATCAGCCCCAGCATTTT
-,12,TRBV30,TRBJ2-7,-,CASSLVGYEQYF,TGTGCCTCCTCACTAGTTGGGTACGAGCAGTACTTC
-,15,TRBV4-2,TRBJ2-5,TRBD2,CASRRLAGDQETQYF,TGTGCCAGCAGACGACTAGCGGGAGACCAAGAGACCCAGTACTTC
few,14,TRBV19,TRBJ2-5,-,CASSQGQRQETQYF,TGTGCCAGTTCCCAAGGACAACGACAAGAGACCCAGTACTTC
-,15,TRBV4-2,TRBJ2-7,TRBD2,CASSQDLGGGYEQYF,TGTGCCAGCAGCCAAGATCTTGGGGGGGGCTACGAGCAGTACTTC
-,15,TRBV29-1,TRBJ2-3,-,CSVEGLAPSTDTQYF,TGCAGCGTTGAAGGTCTAGCGCCTTCCACAGATACGCAGTATTTT
-,14,TRBV30,TRBJ1-5,-,CAWRVAGSGQPQHF,TGTGCCTGGAGGGTGGCGGGCTCAGGTCAGCCCCAGCATTTT
-,16,TRBV28,TRBJ1-3,-,CASSLGGGFSGNTIYF,TGTGCCAGCAGTTTAGGGGGCGGATTCTCTGGAAACACCATATATTTT
-,16,TRBV4-2,TRBJ1-1,-,CASSQDMGRTTTEAFF,TGTGCCAGCAGCCAAGATATGGGGCGAACGACCACTGAAGCTTTCTTT
-,12,TRBV30,TRBJ2-3,-,CAWTRVSDTQYF,TGTGCCTGGACTCGGGTATCAGATACGCAGTATTTT
-,17,TRBV5-4,TRBJ2-5,TRBD2,CASSFRLLLATQETQYF,TGTGCCAGCAGCTTCCGACTATTACTAGCGACCCAAGAGACCCAGTACTTC
-,16,TRBV9,TRBJ1-3,-,CASSVASGAHGNTIYF,TGTGCCAGCAGCGTAGCATCAGGGGCGCATGGAAACACCATATATTTT
-,15,TRBV25-1,TRBJ2-5,TRBD2,CASSESGGRVETQYF,TGTGCCAGCAGTGAAAGCGGGGGGCGGGTAGAGACCCAGTACTTC
-,15,TRBV7-3,TRBJ2-1,TRBD1,CASSGGWTGGNEQFF,TGTGCCAGCAGCGGAGGGTGGACAGGGGGGAATGAGCAGTTCTTC
-,13,TRBV28,TRBJ1-1,-,CASSFVGGGEAFF,TGTGCCAGCAGTTTTGTCGGGGGGGGTGAAGCTTTCTTT
once,16,TRBV7-2,TRBJ1-2,TRBD1,CASSLFPGQGASRYTF,TGTGCCAGCAGCTTATTCCCCGGACAGGGGGCGAGTCGCTACACCTTC
-,17,TRBV15,TRBJ2-3,TRBD2,CATSRGLADDRTDTQYF,TGTGCCACCAGCAGGGGACTAGCGGACGATCGCACAGATACGCAGTATTTT
-,18,TRBV27,TRBJ2-1,TRBD1,CASSLKGTGGLVYNEQFF,TGTGCCAGCAGTTTGAAGGGGACAGGGGGCTTGGTTTACAATGAGCAGTTCTTC
once,13,TRBV18,TRBJ1-1,TRBD1,CASRAGTVKEAFF,TGTGCCAGCCGGGCCGGGACAGTAAAAGAAGCTTTCTTT
-,14,TRBV7-9,TRBJ1-2,-,CASSPHGGGGGYTF,TGTGCCAGCAGCCCCCATGGGGGAGGCGGTGGCTACACCTTC
once,13,TRBV30,TRBJ1-2,-,CAWRYTRVEGYTF,TGTGCCTGGAGATACACCAGGGTGGAGGGCTACACCTTC
-,17,TRBV4-1,TRBJ2-5,TRBD2,CASSQGERGGRGETQYF,TGCGCCAGCAGCCAAGGCGAGCGGGGGGGCCGGGGAGAGACCCAGTACTTC